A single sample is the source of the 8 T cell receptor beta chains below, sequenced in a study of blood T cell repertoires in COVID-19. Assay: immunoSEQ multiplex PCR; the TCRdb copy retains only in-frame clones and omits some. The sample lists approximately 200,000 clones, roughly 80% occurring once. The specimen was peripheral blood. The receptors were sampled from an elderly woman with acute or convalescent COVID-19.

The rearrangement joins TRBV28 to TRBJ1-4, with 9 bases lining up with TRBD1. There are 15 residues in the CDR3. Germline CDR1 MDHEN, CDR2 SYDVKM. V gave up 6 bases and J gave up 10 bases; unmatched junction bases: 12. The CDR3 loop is CASSLEQGARAKLFF. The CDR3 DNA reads TGTGCCAGCAGCCTCGAACAGGGGGCACGTGCAAAACTGTTTTTT.

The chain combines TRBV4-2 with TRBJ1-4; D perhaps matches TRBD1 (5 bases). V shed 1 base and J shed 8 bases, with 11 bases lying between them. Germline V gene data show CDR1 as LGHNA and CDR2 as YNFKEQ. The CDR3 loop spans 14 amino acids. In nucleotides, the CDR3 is TGTGCCAGCAGCCAAGGGCCGGGGGGGGAAAAACTGTTTTTT. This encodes CASSQGPGGEKLFF.

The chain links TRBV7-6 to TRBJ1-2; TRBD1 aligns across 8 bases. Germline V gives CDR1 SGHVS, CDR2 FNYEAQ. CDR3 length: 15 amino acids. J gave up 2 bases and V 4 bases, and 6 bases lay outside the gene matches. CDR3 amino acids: CASSSSGTGNYGYTF. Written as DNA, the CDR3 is TGTGCCAGCAGCTCTAGCGGGACAGGAAACTATGGCTACACCTTC.

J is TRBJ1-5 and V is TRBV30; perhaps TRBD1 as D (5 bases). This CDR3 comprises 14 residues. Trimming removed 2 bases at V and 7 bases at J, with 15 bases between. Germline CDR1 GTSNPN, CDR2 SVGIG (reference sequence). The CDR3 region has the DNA TGTGCCTGGAGTCGCGGCAGGGCCAACCAGCCCCAGCATTTT. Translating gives CAWSRGRANQPQHF.

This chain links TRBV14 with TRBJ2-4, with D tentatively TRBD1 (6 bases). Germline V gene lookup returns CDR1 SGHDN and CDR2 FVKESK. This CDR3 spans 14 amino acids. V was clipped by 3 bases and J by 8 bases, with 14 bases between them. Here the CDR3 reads CASSHQGPPDIQYF. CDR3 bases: TGTGCCAGCAGCCATCAGGGGCCCCCGGACATTCAGTACTTC.

CDR3 coding DNA: TGTGCCAGCAGCCAGAGGGCGCAAAATTCACCCCTCCACTTT. Its translation: CASSQRAQNSPLHF. The rearrangement uses TRBV3-1 (or the pseudogene TRBV3-2) and TRBJ1-6; D gene uncertain. CDR1 is LGHDT and CDR2 is YNNKEL in the germline V gene (reference sequence). The CDR3 contains 14 residues. V lost 3 bases, J lost 7 bases, and 10 bases lay in between.

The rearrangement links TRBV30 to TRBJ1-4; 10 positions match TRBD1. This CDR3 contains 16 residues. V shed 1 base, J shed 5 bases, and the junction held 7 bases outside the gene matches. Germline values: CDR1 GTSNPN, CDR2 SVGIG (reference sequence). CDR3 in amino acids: CAWSDLRTGGNEKLFF. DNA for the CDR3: TGTGCCTGGAGTGACCTCCGGACAGGGGGGAATGAAAAACTGTTTTTT.

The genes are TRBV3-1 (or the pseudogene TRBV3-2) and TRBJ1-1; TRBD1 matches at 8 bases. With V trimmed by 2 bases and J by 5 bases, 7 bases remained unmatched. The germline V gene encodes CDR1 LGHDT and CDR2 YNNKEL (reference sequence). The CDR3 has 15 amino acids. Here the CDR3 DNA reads TGTGCCAGCAGCCAAACCACAGGGGGAACGACTGAAGCTTTCTTT. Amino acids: CASSQTTGGTTEAFF.